These 10 T cell receptor beta chains share one sample of origin, sequenced in a study of T cell responses to AZD1222 COVID-19 vaccine. Profiled with immunoSEQ multiplex PCR; TCRdb holds only in-frame clones, not every one. The sample has about 140,000 clones, about nine tenths seen once. The material sequenced was peripheral blood, taken 28 days after the second AZD1222 dose. Every receptor here comes from an adult who received the AZD1222 COVID-19 vaccine.

This chain links TRBV6-5 with TRBJ1-6; D might be TRBD1 (6 bases). The germline gives CDR1 MNHEY, CDR2 SVGAGI. Trimming cost V 3 bases and J 6 bases, with 12 bases left between them. The CDR3 runs 15 residues. The CDR3 here is CASSYQQGGNSPLHF. Written as DNA, the CDR3 is TGTGCCAGCAGTTATCAACAGGGTGGTAATTCACCCCTCCACTTT.

The chain has TRBV5-1 and TRBJ2-5, with D possibly being TRBD2 (6 bases). Germline values: CDR1 SGHRS, CDR2 YFSETQ. V lost 4 bases and J lost 2, with 9 bases in between. This CDR3 is built from 13 residues. The CDR3 sequence: CASSGTQQETQYF. The CDR3 DNA sequence: TGCGCCAGCAGCGGGACTCAGCAAGAGACCCAGTACTTC.

CDR3 residues: CASSYRTGGNYGYTF. CDR3 coding DNA: TGTGCCAGCAGTTACCGGACAGGGGGCAACTATGGCTACACCTTC. The chain is built from TRBV6-2 or TRBV6-3 and TRBJ1-2, with 11 bases that match TRBD1. The germline CDR1 and CDR2 sequences are MNHEY and SVGEGT. The CDR3 contains 15 residues. J gave up 2 bases and V 2 bases, and 1 base lay outside the gene matches.

The chain combines TRBV3-1 (or the pseudogene TRBV3-2) with TRBJ1-3; D remains unclear. Germline assignment: CDR1 LGHDT and CDR2 YNNKEL (reference sequence). V was trimmed by 0 bases and J by 8 bases, leaving 8 bases between them. There are 13 residues in the CDR3. The CDR3 DNA is TGTGCCAGCAGCCAAGAAGATGGCCACACCATATATTTT. Amino acid sequence: CASSQEDGHTIYF.

In nucleotides, the CDR3 is TGTGCCATAAAAGGGACAGGGGAGAGTGAAAAACTGTTTTTT. Protein sequence: CAIKGTGESEKLFF. V usage is TRBV10-3 and J usage is TRBJ1-4; 10 nucleotides line up with TRBD1. Germline CDR1 is ENHRY and CDR2 is SYGVKD. J was trimmed by 7 bases and V by 9 bases; bases with no gene match: 8. This CDR3 contains 14 residues.

The chain carries TRBV27 and TRBJ2-7, with TRBD1 as a possible D gene (6 bases). From germline, CDR1 is MNHEY and CDR2 SMNVEV (reference sequence). Trimming stripped 8 bases from V and 2 bases from J, with 22 bases between. The CDR3 contains 16 residues. As DNA, the CDR3 is TGTGCCAGCCAAGACAGGCCGGGTGGTCTGACCTACGAGCAGTACTTC. It translates to CASQDRPGGLTYEQYF.

The rearrangement uses TRBV2 and TRBJ1-4; possibly TRBD1 for D (5 bases). Germline loops: CDR1 SNHLY, CDR2 FYNNEI. CDR3 length: 14 residues. Trimming removed 6 bases from V and 3 bases from J, with 11 bases in between. CDR3 sequence: CASSLTGPNEKLFF. The CDR3 nucleotides are TGTGCCAGCAGCCTGACGGGACCTAATGAAAAACTGTTTTTT. Full variable domain (rest looked up from reference TRBV2 and TRBJ1-4): EPEVTQTPSHQVTQMGQEVILRCVPISNHLYFYWYRQILGQKVEFLVSFYNNEISEKSEIFDDQFSVERPDGSNFTLKIRSTKLEDSAMYFCASSLTGPNEKLFFGSGTQLSVL.

The chain combines TRBV7-8 with TRBJ1-1; the D is unclear. The CDR3 runs 16 residues. Germline V CDR1 and CDR2: SGHVS, FQNEAQ. Trimming left V 0 bases short and J 0 bases short, with 11 bases between. The CDR3 nucleotides read TGTGCCAGCAGCTTAGCGGGAAAGACCATGAACACTGAAGCTTTCTTT. Protein: CASSLAGKTMNTEAFF.

The rearrangement joins TRBV7-2 to TRBJ2-1; D gene unclear. In germline, CDR1 is SGHTA, CDR2 FQGNSA. The CDR3 contains 12 residues. V lost 5 bases and J 8 bases, leaving 10 bases between the germline ends. The CDR3 here is CASSPLLYEQFF. CDR3 DNA sequence: TGTGCCAGCAGCCCTCTGCTGTATGAGCAGTTCTTC.

The gene calls are TRBV19 and TRBJ2-7, with TRBD2 matching over 8 bases. Losses at the gene ends were 3 bases for V and 3 bases for J; bases not matched to a gene: 4. The CDR3 sequence is 14 residues long. Germline CDR1 reads LNHDA; CDR2 reads SQIVND (reference sequence). The CDR3 sequence is CASSIVAGGYEQYF. CDR3 coding DNA: TGTGCCAGTAGTATTGTTGCGGGGGGCTACGAGCAGTACTTC.